This entry concerns a single T cell receptor (beta chain). The antigen remains undetermined. This entry is derived from a study of cytomegalovirus exposure and HLA in healthy donors. Points from the study as a whole: Previously analyzed data showed that most TCR beta V segments were productive at a frequency of about 90% or about 30%. Sequencing probably produced one cluster of sequence variants that were highly shared.

PCR amplification relied on 60 Vbeta primers (plus 13 Jbeta primers). Method: immunoSEQ multiplex PCR; TCRdb's copy keeps in-frame clones and lacks some. Altogether about 150,000 clones are present, approximately 80% being singletons, with the ten largest covering around 1.9%. CDR3 size: 17 residues. The germline V gene encodes CDR1 MGHRA and CDR2 YSYEKL. The specimen sequenced was PBMCs. This TCR came from a man younger than 35 in good health and CMV-seronegative. The V gene is TRBV4-1, the J gene TRBJ2-5; 8 bases agree with TRBD2. The J call may be faulty, since TRBJ2-7 better matches the DNA end. CDR3 DNA: TGCGCCAGCAGCCATACGTCCCCAACTAGCGGCACCTACGAGCAGTACTTC. This translates into CASSHTSPTSGTYEQYF.